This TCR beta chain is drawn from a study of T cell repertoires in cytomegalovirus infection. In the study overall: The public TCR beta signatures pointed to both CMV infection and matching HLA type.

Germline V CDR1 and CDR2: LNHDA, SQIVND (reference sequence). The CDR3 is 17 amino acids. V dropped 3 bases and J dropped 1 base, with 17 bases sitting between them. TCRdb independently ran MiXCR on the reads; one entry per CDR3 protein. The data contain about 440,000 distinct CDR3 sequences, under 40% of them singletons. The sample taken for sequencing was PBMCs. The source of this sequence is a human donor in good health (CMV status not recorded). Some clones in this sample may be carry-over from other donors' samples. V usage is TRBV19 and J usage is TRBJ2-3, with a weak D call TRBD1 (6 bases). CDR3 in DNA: TGTGCCAGTAGTATCCCCCGAGCAGGACAGCGCACAGATACGCAGTATTTT. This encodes CASSIPRAGQRTDTQYF.